These 13 T cell receptor beta chains share one sample of origin, sequenced in a study of long-term antiretroviral therapy in people with HIV. Sequencing relied on immunoSEQ assay v3.0, run at survey level. TCRdb keeps only in-frame clones here, not all; method: immunoSEQ multiplex PCR. The sample holds more than 10,000 clones; around 77% are singletons and the top ten take 15% to 25%. The material sequenced was unsorted PBMCs, taken 0.5 years before starting antiretroviral therapy. These receptors all come from a woman in her thirties or forties with HIV.

This chain links TRBV28 with TRBJ2-5; a possible D gene is TRBD1 (6 bases). CDR1 and CDR2 from the germline V gene are MDHEN and SYDVKM. This CDR3 comprises 13 residues. V was shortened by 6 bases and J by 5 bases, with 13 bases between the two germline ends. The CDR3 DNA reads as TGTGCCAGCAGCCCCGGACAGTGGGAGACCCAGTACTTC. This encodes CASSPGQWETQYF. The full variable domain, with the rest looked up from reference TRBV28 and TRBJ2-5, is DVKVTQSSRYLVKRTGEKVFLECVQDMDHENMFWYRQDPGLGLRLIYFSYDVKMKEKGDIPEGYSVSREKKERFSLILESASTNQTSMYLCASSPGQWETQYFGPGTRLLVL.

This clone was recorded a few times. The chain uses TRBV19 and TRBJ1-1, with D perhaps TRBD1 (6 bases). The CDR3 is 13 amino acids. Deletions cut 5 bases from V and 4 bases from J, with 11 bases between. CDR1 is LNHDA and CDR2 is SQIVND in the germline V gene (reference sequence). Here the CDR3 DNA reads TGTGCCAGTAGTTGGGGACACCTCACTGAAGCTTTCTTT. Encoded protein: CASSWGHLTEAFF.

This clone appeared a single time. The CDR3 DNA reads TGTGCCAGCTCCAGAGGGAGGAATAGCAATCAGCCCCAGCATTTT. Translated: CASSRGRNSNQPQHF. The chain has TRBV18 and TRBJ1-5; D remains unclear. Looked up from germline, CDR1 is KGHSH and CDR2 is LQKENI. The ends were cut back, 6 bases at V and 0 bases at J, with 12 bases in the middle. CDR3 size: 15 residues.

This clone has a single count. The chain has TRBV7-9 and TRBJ1-1, with unresolved D. This CDR3 spans 10 amino acids. The V gene's germline CDR1 is SEHNR and CDR2 FQNEAQ (reference sequence). V gave up 3 bases and J gave up 5 bases, with 1 base separating them. As DNA, the CDR3 is TGTGCCAGCAGCTTTACTGAAGCTTTCTTT. It yields the protein CASSFTEAFF.

V is TRBV7-9 and J is TRBJ2-5; D assignment may be TRBD1 or TRBD2 (6 bases each). V shed 5 bases and J shed 5 bases, with 12 bases lying between them. The germline V gene has CDR1 SEHNR and CDR2 FQNEAQ (reference sequence). CDR3 length: 13 amino acids. The CDR3 DNA follows: TGTGCCAGCAGCCTTAGAGGGGGGGAGACCCAGTACTTC. Amino acid sequence: CASSLRGGETQYF.

CDR3 sequence reads: CASSLGIGGLLSYEQYF. Written as DNA, the CDR3 is TGTGCCAGCAGCTTAGGAATAGGCGGGTTACTCTCCTACGAGCAGTACTTC. This chain links TRBV7-9 with TRBJ2-7, with a tentative D call TRBD2 (5 bases). CDR1 and CDR2 from the germline V gene are SEHNR and FQNEAQ (reference sequence). This CDR3 spans 17 amino acids. Trimming stripped 1 base from V and 0 bases from J, with 16 bases between.

The chain is built from TRBV29-1 and TRBJ1-2; D might be TRBD1 (5 bases). The germline V gene has CDR1 SQVTM and CDR2 ANQGSEA. Between the trimmed V and J ends, which lost 3 bases and 4 bases, there was a span of 12 bases. CDR3 length equals 13 residues. CDR3 in amino acids: CSVEGPRIYGYTF. CDR3 bases: TGCAGCGTTGAGGGACCGAGAATCTATGGCTACACCTTC.

This sequence joins TRBV18 and TRBJ2-7; D is perhaps TRBD2 (5 bases). The CDR3 is 12 amino acids. The germline V gene has CDR1 KGHSH and CDR2 LQKENI. Trimming removed 6 bases at V and 4 bases at J, with 10 bases between. In DNA, the CDR3 is TGTGCCAGCTCCCTGGGCGGGTACGAGCAGTACTTC. Translating gives CASSLGGYEQYF.

This clone was detected a few times. The genes are TRBV29-1 and TRBJ2-2; 9 nucleotides align to TRBD2. The CDR3 spans 15 residues. The germline V gene has CDR1 SQVTM and CDR2 ANQGSEA. The V gene end was trimmed by 0 bases and the J gene end by 4 bases; junction bases not matched to a gene: 3. DNA for the CDR3: TGCAGCGTTGAAGAAGGCGGGAGGGCCACCGGGGAGCTGTTTTTT. It codes for CSVEEGGRATGELFF.

This sequence joins TRBV5-1 and TRBJ1-2; D ambiguous. Germline values: CDR1 SGHRS, CDR2 YFSETQ. This CDR3 region has 14 residues. Trimming stripped 4 bases from V and 6 bases from J, with 16 bases between. The CDR3 DNA reads TGCGCCAGCAGCCTCGTCGGGATGGCACATGGCTACACCTTC. Translating it yields CASSLVGMAHGYTF.

This clone appeared a few times. The gene calls are TRBV7-9 and TRBJ1-1, with D uncertain. The CDR3 has 13 amino acids. Trimming removed 7 bases from V and 1 base from J, with 10 bases in between. Germline V lookup: CDR1 SEHNR, CDR2 FQNEAQ (reference sequence). This chain's CDR3 is CASMRPPNTEAFF. In nucleotides, the CDR3 is TGTGCCAGCATGAGACCGCCGAACACTGAAGCTTTCTTT.

The V gene is TRBV29-1, the J gene TRBJ1-3; 7 bases line up with TRBD1. From germline, CDR1 is SQVTM and CDR2 ANQGSEA. CDR3 length: 14 residues. The junction had 7 bases not matched to a gene; V was cut back by 6 bases and J by 2 bases. CDR3 loop: CSVAGGSAGNTIYF. Here the CDR3 DNA reads TGCAGCGTGGCAGGGGGGTCAGCTGGAAACACCATATATTTT.

This chain uses TRBV7-2 with TRBJ1-2; the D is unclear. Trimming pared 5 bases from V and 2 bases from J, leaving 15 bases between. The CDR3 runs to 15 residues. Germline values: CDR1 SGHTA, CDR2 FQGNSA. The CDR3 spells CASSPVRQLNYGYTF. Here the CDR3 DNA reads TGTGCCAGCAGCCCAGTTCGGCAACTCAACTATGGCTACACCTTC.